The sequence of this T cell receptor (beta chain) was determined in a study of glioma-infiltrating T cells. Regarding the study as a whole: Shared blood CDR3 signature motifs marked patients with low tissue-blood divergence. CDR3 overlap between tissue and blood was very small.

V gave up 3 bases and J gave up 6 bases, with 11 bases separating them. In germline, CDR1 is DFQATT, CDR2 SNEGSKA (reference sequence). This CDR3 has 12 amino acids. This clonotype has more than one count but fewer than ten. Its specificity is not known. Using RNA template, CDR3s of TCR alpha and beta were amplified with iRepertoire arm-PCR. One-step reverse transcription and amplification started from approximately 100-400 ng of tissue mRNA or PBMC total RNA. Each CDR3 protein gets one entry after TCRdb re-called the multiplex PCR reads with MiXCR. The table lists more than 300,000 distinct CDR3 sequences, approximately 42% of them singletons.

The chain employs TRBV20-1 and TRBJ1-1; D uncertain. Sequencing was performed on glioma tissue, nonneoplastic brain tissue, or PBMCs (not recorded which). The sequence was collected from a human donor with low-grade glioma or glioblastoma, undergoing nonglioma brain surgery, or in good health (not recorded which). This CDR3 reads CSASTPGAEAFF. In nucleotides, the CDR3 is TGCAGTGCTAGTACCCCGGGCGCTGAAGCTTTCTTT.